What follows describes a single TCR beta chain. The antigen it binds to is not known. No clone much larger than this one lies a single base away; base qualities are absent. This entry belongs to a study of blood T cell repertoires in COVID-19 (dated by TCRdb to about 2020). For the wider study: Collaborator samples came from the United States, Italy and Spain and covered acute and convalescent phases of COVID-19. Where HLA class I and class II types were available, the types were taken from metadata supplied by the sample provider, not from assay-based typing. The material from the prospective study consisted of cDNA or gDNA derived from T cells, B-cell-depleted T cells, or PBMCs. The repertoires were released in a freely available public database intended as a resource for research on the immune response to SARS-CoV-2. Nearly every sample came with metadata listing a de-identified subject ID, COVID-19 status, age in years and sex. Samples were obtained from the ongoing ImmuneRACE study (first 160 participants) and from 1,200 or so subjects provided by 6 global collaborators. Deeply sampled blood TCRbeta repertoires from subjects exposed to, actively infected with, or recovered from COVID-19 were included in the dataset.

V and J are trimmed by 9 bases and 6 bases, and the gene matches miss 14 bases of the junction. Including cysteine and phenylalanine, the CDR3 has 15 amino acids. The entry retains the CDR3 DNA only, 45 bases that are in frame from base 1. Via the germline V gene, CDR1 is SGHRS and CDR2 YFSETQ. Overall study outcomes, separate from this receptor: The quantity of clinical and demographic metadata differed by source and by participant and was supplied without curation.

Each collaborating institution followed its own protocols to collect whole blood in K2EDTA tubes. For TCRbeta analysis, collaborators shipped samples as frozen whole blood, isolated PBMCs, or DNA extracted from either of those sample types. TCRbeta CDR3 regions were amplified from genomic DNA using the immunoSEQ Assay, a bias-controlled multiplex PCR. On the study's bioinformatics: The number of nucleated cells in each sample was estimated by amplification of reference gene primers within the assay. Sequence reads were collapsed and filtered to measure the absolute abundance of every unique TCRbeta CDR3 rearrangement. For each sample, productive Simpson clonality was calculated as the square root of Simpson's diversity index over productive rearrangements. The table comes from immuneACCESS by way of TCRdb, which keeps in-frame sequences with V and J called. Part of the clones is missing from these tables; in studies checked, under half for an unresolved V gene and the rest for unknown reasons. That table furnishes V, J and clone size, whereas the DNA furnished D and trimming. The sample table holds some 180,000 clones, of which about 84% were seen once. 5.5% to 7.5% of the sample is taken by the ten largest.

The chain couples TRBV5-1 to TRBJ2-3; 9 central nucleotides agree with TRBD1. Input material: peripheral blood. The sequence was collected from a human donor in a cohort sampled during active COVID-19. The CDR3 amino acid sequence is: CATSKGTGTRDTQYF. The DNA sequence is given as TGCGCCACCTCGAAGGGGACAGGGACTCGGGATACGCAGTATTTT.